These 3 T cell receptor beta chains were sequenced from one sample in a study of shared clonotypes between healthy human individuals. TCRdb's table, derived via immunoSEQ multiplex PCR, lists solely in-frame clones and lacks some. The data show roughly 380,000 clones, 90% to 97% seen once. Sequencing used memory CD8+ T cells sorted from blood. Sample subset: CD45RO+ cells pooled with CCR7-negative TemRA cells. The source is a man aged 25 to 45 in good health.

This clone was recorded only once. The V and J genes are TRBV6-6 and TRBJ1-2; D is possibly TRBD1 (6 bases). V shed 6 bases and J shed 5 bases, with 16 bases lying between them. Germline assignment: CDR1 MNHNY and CDR2 SVGAGI (reference sequence). The CDR3 extends over 14 amino acids. The CDR3 here is CASSRIDRLYGYTF. The DNA of the CDR3 is TGTGCCAGCAGCCGAATCGACAGGCTATATGGCTACACCTTC.

The chain has TRBV19 and TRBJ2-7, with 8 nucleotides matching TRBD2. V shed 3 bases and J 4 bases; nucleotides not matched to a gene: 5. The CDR3 consists of 14 residues. Per germline, CDR1 LNHDA and CDR2 SQIVND (reference sequence). CDR3 region: CASSITGLAYEQYF. The CDR3 DNA follows: TGTGCCAGTAGTATCACTGGACTAGCTTACGAGCAGTACTTC.

The chain recombines TRBV19 with TRBJ1-1; 8 nucleotides line up with TRBD1. The germline gives CDR1 LNHDA, CDR2 SQIVND (reference sequence). The J segment lost 5 bases and the V segment lost 4 bases, leaving 12 bases of the junction unmatched. The CDR3 runs 16 residues. CDR3 nucleotide sequence: TGTGCCAGTAGTAGGGAACAGGGGGATCTTTATACTGAAGCTTTCTTT. It specifies CASSREQGDLYTEAFF.